This is a list of T cell receptor beta chains from one sample in a study of cytomegalovirus exposure and HLA in healthy donors. TCRdb keeps only in-frame clones here, not all; method: immunoSEQ multiplex PCR. The data contain hundreds of thousands of clones, roughly 89% of them seen just once; the ten biggest clones take up approximately 1%. The sample consisted of PBMCs. The receptors derive from a woman between 18 and 29 years old in good health and CMV-seronegative. The CDR3 runs from the conserved cysteine through the conserved F or W. Each record gives: CDR3 protein, CDR3 DNA, V gene, J gene, clone size, D gene. The D gene is left open where the match is weak. Not all rows give a size; the values are once, few, many and, for expanded clones, a class.

CDR3 protein: CASSPYGGQPQHF
CDR3 DNA: TGTGCCAGCAGCCCGTATGGGGGCCAGCCCCAGCATTTT
V gene: TRBV5-4
J gene: TRBJ1-5
clone size: NA
D gene: NA

CDR3 protein: CATTPGTGGYNEQFF
CDR3 DNA: TGTGCCACCACTCCCGGGACAGGGGGCTACAATGAGCAGTTCTTC
V gene: TRBV27
J gene: TRBJ2-1
clone size: NA
D gene: TRBD1

CDR3 protein: CASSLVEGSGYTF
CDR3 DNA: TGTGCCAGCAGCTTAGTAGAGGGTAGTGGCTACACCTTC
V gene: TRBV11-2
J gene: TRBJ1-2
clone size: NA
D gene: NA

CDR3 protein: CASSQGGTGVSYEQYF
CDR3 DNA: TGCGCCAGCAGCCAAGGGGGAACAGGGGTCTCCTACGAGCAGTACTTC
V gene: TRBV4-1
J gene: TRBJ2-7
clone size: NA
D gene: TRBD1

CDR3 protein: CASSVGTGNEKLFF
CDR3 DNA: TGTGCCAGTAGTGTCGGGACAGGGAATGAAAAACTGTTTTTT
V gene: TRBV19
J gene: TRBJ1-4
clone size: NA
D gene: TRBD1

CDR3 protein: CASSQNRQGGGYTF
CDR3 DNA: TGTGCCAGCAGCCAAAATAGACAGGGAGGAGGCTACACCTTC
V gene: TRBV4-2
J gene: TRBJ1-2
clone size: NA
D gene: TRBD1

CDR3 protein: CASSLGSGTGYEQYF
CDR3 DNA: TGTGCCAGCAGCTTAGGGTCCGGGACAGGCTACGAGCAGTACTTC
V gene: TRBV11-2
J gene: TRBJ2-7
clone size: NA
D gene: TRBD1

CDR3 protein: CASSTLRTGAYEQYF
CDR3 DNA: TGTGCCAGCAGTACCCTGAGGACAGGCGCCTACGAGCAGTACTTC
V gene: TRBV27
J gene: TRBJ2-7
clone size: NA
D gene: TRBD1

CDR3 protein: CASSFRSGGSYEQYF
CDR3 DNA: TGTGCCAGCAGCTTCCGTAGCGGGGGGTCTTACGAGCAGTACTTC
V gene: TRBV7-2
J gene: TRBJ2-7
clone size: NA
D gene: TRBD2

CDR3 protein: CASSPQGQGVNTEAFF
CDR3 DNA: TGTGCCAGCTCACCACAGGGACAGGGGGTGAACACTGAAGCTTTCTTT
V gene: TRBV18
J gene: TRBJ1-1
clone size: NA
D gene: TRBD1

CDR3 protein: CASSSNRDSMENIQYF
CDR3 DNA: TGTGCCAGCAGCTCTAATCGGGACTCGATGGAAAACATTCAGTACTTC
V gene: TRBV7-9
J gene: TRBJ2-4
clone size: NA
D gene: NA

CDR3 protein: CASSPRWDSSYEQYF
CDR3 DNA: TGTGCCAGCTCACCGCGTTGGGACAGCTCCTACGAGCAGTACTTC
V gene: TRBV18
J gene: TRBJ2-7
clone size: NA
D gene: TRBD1

CDR3 protein: CASSLSWDFSYEQYF
CDR3 DNA: TGTGCCAGCAGTCTCTCTTGGGACTTCTCCTACGAGCAGTACTTC
V gene: TRBV27
J gene: TRBJ2-7
clone size: NA
D gene: NA

CDR3 protein: CASRISGVGTDTQYF
CDR3 DNA: TGTGCCAGCAGGATTAGCGGAGTCGGAACAGATACGCAGTATTTT
V gene: TRBV6-5
J gene: TRBJ2-3
clone size: NA
D gene: NA

CDR3 protein: CASSRGQGVTDTQYF
CDR3 DNA: TGTGCCAGCAGCCGCGGACAGGGGGTGACAGATACGCAGTATTTT
V gene: TRBV5-6
J gene: TRBJ2-3
clone size: NA
D gene: TRBD1

CDR3 protein: CATRDSPTIQETQYF
CDR3 DNA: TGTGCCACTAGGGACTCCCCGACGATACAAGAGACCCAGTACTTC
V gene: TRBV6-1
J gene: TRBJ2-5
clone size: NA
D gene: NA

CDR3 protein: CASSLMSGTGEEKLFF
CDR3 DNA: TGTGCCAGCAGTTTAATGAGCGGGACAGGGGAAGAAAAACTGTTTTTT
V gene: TRBV28
J gene: TRBJ1-4
clone size: once
D gene: TRBD1

CDR3 protein: CASSHPGRGREGYTF
CDR3 DNA: TGTGCCAGCAGCCATCCCGGGAGGGGGCGAGAAGGCTACACCTTC
V gene: TRBV6-5
J gene: TRBJ1-2
clone size: once
D gene: TRBD1

CDR3 protein: CAWSIRTGAGYTF
CDR3 DNA: TGTGCCTGGAGTATACGGACAGGGGCGGGCTACACCTTC
V gene: TRBV30
J gene: TRBJ1-2
clone size: NA
D gene: TRBD1

CDR3 protein: CASSLDLNEQYF
CDR3 DNA: TGTGCCAGCAGCTTGGACTTGAATGAGCAGTACTTC
V gene: TRBV5-4
J gene: TRBJ2-7
clone size: NA
D gene: NA

CDR3 protein: CASSNHPRRDRGRGQYF
CDR3 DNA: TGTGCCAGCAGCAACCACCCACGACGGGACAGGGGGCGAGGGCAGTACTTC
V gene: TRBV11-2
J gene: TRBJ2-7
clone size: NA
D gene: TRBD1

CDR3 protein: CASSTGQGLYEQYF
CDR3 DNA: TGTGCCAGCAGCACGGGACAGGGCCTTTACGAGCAGTACTTC
V gene: TRBV5-8
J gene: TRBJ2-7
clone size: NA
D gene: TRBD1

CDR3 protein: CASSPETGRTGELFF
CDR3 DNA: TGTGCCAGCAGTCCCGAGACAGGGAGGACCGGGGAGCTGTTTTTT
V gene: TRBV6-5
J gene: TRBJ2-2
clone size: NA
D gene: NA

CDR3 protein: CASSPRTSGEETQYF
CDR3 DNA: TGTGCCAGCAGCCCAAGGACTAGCGGGGAAGAGACCCAGTACTTC
V gene: TRBV7-8
J gene: TRBJ2-5
clone size: NA
D gene: TRBD2

CDR3 protein: CASSLISGGPGETQYF
CDR3 DNA: TGTGCCAGCAGCTTAATTTCGGGGGGGCCCGGGGAGACCCAGTACTTC
V gene: TRBV7-9
J gene: TRBJ2-5
clone size: NA
D gene: TRBD2

CDR3 protein: CASSLAATRQNPYF
CDR3 DNA: TGTGCCAGCAGCTTGGCCGCAACTAGACAAAATCCGTACTTC
V gene: TRBV5-4
J gene: TRBJ2-7
clone size: NA
D gene: NA

CDR3 protein: CASSLEGSGSYEQYF
CDR3 DNA: TGCGCCAGCAGCTTGGAAGGTAGCGGGAGTTACGAGCAGTACTTC
V gene: TRBV5-1
J gene: TRBJ2-7
clone size: NA
D gene: TRBD2

CDR3 protein: CASTRSDEQYF
CDR3 DNA: TGTGCCAGCACCCGGTCTGACGAGCAGTACTTC
V gene: TRBV7-2
J gene: TRBJ2-7
clone size: NA
D gene: NA

CDR3 protein: CASSPGTGDYNSPLHF
CDR3 DNA: TGTGCCAGCAGCCCCGGGACAGGGGACTATAATTCACCCCTCCACTTT
V gene: TRBV7-9
J gene: TRBJ1-6
clone size: NA
D gene: TRBD1

CDR3 protein: CASSYVAGRITDTQYF
CDR3 DNA: TGTGCCAGCAGTTACGTGGCGGGTCGAATCACAGATACGCAGTATTTT
V gene: TRBV6-6
J gene: TRBJ2-3
clone size: NA
D gene: NA

CDR3 protein: CTSGTYNEQFF
CDR3 DNA: TGTACTAGCGGGACCTACAATGAGCAGTTCTTC
V gene: TRBV7-9
J gene: TRBJ2-1
clone size: NA
D gene: TRBD2

CDR3 protein: CASSQDTGSTDTQYF
CDR3 DNA: TGCGCCAGCAGCCAAGATACGGGGAGCACAGATACGCAGTATTTT
V gene: TRBV4-1
J gene: TRBJ2-3
clone size: few
D gene: NA

CDR3 protein: CASSLRLPLGGVDEKLFF
CDR3 DNA: TGCGCCAGCAGCCTACGATTACCTCTCGGGGGGGTTGATGAAAAACTGTTTTTT
V gene: TRBV4-1
J gene: TRBJ1-4
clone size: NA
D gene: NA

CDR3 protein: CASSPIDRTYEQYF
CDR3 DNA: TGTGCCAGCAGTCCTATTGACAGGACCTACGAGCAGTACTTC
V gene: TRBV27
J gene: TRBJ2-7
clone size: NA
D gene: NA

CDR3 protein: CASSVSPEDRGENIQYF
CDR3 DNA: TGTGCCAGCAGTGTTTCGCCGGAAGACAGGGGAGAAAACATTCAGTACTTC
V gene: TRBV6-1
J gene: TRBJ2-4
clone size: NA
D gene: TRBD1

CDR3 protein: CASRPQQGSYYEQYF
CDR3 DNA: TGCGCCAGCAGGCCACAACAAGGGAGCTACTACGAGCAGTACTTC
V gene: TRBV4-3
J gene: TRBJ2-7
clone size: few
D gene: NA

CDR3 protein: CASSLSPLAGIYNEQFF
CDR3 DNA: TGTGCCAGCAGCTTATCCCCGCTAGCGGGAATATACAATGAGCAGTTCTTC
V gene: TRBV7-3
J gene: TRBJ2-1
clone size: NA
D gene: TRBD2

CDR3 protein: CASTGSTGNTIYF
CDR3 DNA: TGTGCCAGCACCGGGTCAACTGGAAACACCATATATTTT
V gene: TRBV9
J gene: TRBJ1-3
clone size: once
D gene: NA

CDR3 protein: CASSFELAGNTGELFF
CDR3 DNA: TGCGCCAGCAGCTTCGAACTAGCGGGGAACACCGGGGAGCTGTTTTTT
V gene: TRBV5-1
J gene: TRBJ2-2
clone size: NA
D gene: TRBD2

CDR3 protein: CASSRQPLRGYTF
CDR3 DNA: TGTGCCAGCAGCCGCCAGCCCCTCAGGGGCTACACCTTT
V gene: TRBV5-6
J gene: TRBJ1-2
clone size: NA
D gene: NA

CDR3 protein: CASSESGQGVGYTF
CDR3 DNA: TGCGCCAGCAGTGAGTCGGGTCAGGGTGTTGGCTACACCTTC
V gene: TRBV10-2
J gene: TRBJ1-2
clone size: once
D gene: NA

CDR3 protein: CASSSNRGFGQPQHF
CDR3 DNA: TGTGCCAGCAGTTCCAACAGGGGGTTCGGTCAGCCCCAGCATTTT
V gene: TRBV6-9
J gene: TRBJ1-5
clone size: NA
D gene: TRBD1

CDR3 protein: CASSQPTGVAGGASDEKLFF
CDR3 DNA: TGCGCCAGCAGCCAACCCACTGGGGTGGCAGGGGGCGCCTCTGATGAAAAACTGTTTTTT
V gene: TRBV4-1
J gene: TRBJ1-4
clone size: NA
D gene: TRBD1

CDR3 protein: CASSPPGQETQYF
CDR3 DNA: TGTGCCAGCTCACCCCCCGGGCAAGAGACCCAGTACTTC
V gene: TRBV18
J gene: TRBJ2-5
clone size: NA
D gene: NA

CDR3 protein: CASSIYSGRLTDTQYF
CDR3 DNA: TGTGCCAGTAGTATTTATAGCGGGAGGCTCACAGATACGCAGTATTTT
V gene: TRBV19
J gene: TRBJ2-3
clone size: NA
D gene: TRBD2

CDR3 protein: CASSRAGIWNEQFF
CDR3 DNA: TGTGCCAGCAGCCGAGCGGGGATTTGGAATGAGCAGTTCTTC
V gene: TRBV7-3
J gene: TRBJ2-1
clone size: NA
D gene: TRBD2

CDR3 protein: CASSNGTGPYEQYF
CDR3 DNA: TGTGCCAGCAGCAACGGGACAGGGCCCTACGAGCAGTACTTC
V gene: TRBV11-2
J gene: TRBJ2-7
clone size: few
D gene: TRBD1